The TCR beta chain described here comes from a study of T cell repertoires in cytomegalovirus infection. Study details: The public TCR beta signatures pointed to both CMV infection and matching HLA type.

The CDR3 length is 15 residues. Germline values: CDR1 LGHNT, CDR2 FRNRAP. The V gene lost 4 bases and the J gene lost 0 bases, with 12 bases spanning the gap. Each CDR3 protein is one row after TCRdb ran MiXCR on the reads. The sample holds approximately 390,000 distinct CDR3 sequences, roughly 34% seen once. Study-level results: Accumulated public TCR beta family frequency recognized individuals carrying CMV together with the relevant HLA.

As for this clonotype: The target antigen is unknown.

V is TRBV12-5 and J is TRBJ1-1, with D possibly matching TRBD1 (6 bases). The source was cultured PBMCs, collected from culture after CMV antigen stimulation. The source of this sequence is a human donor in good health (CMV status not recorded). Some clones in this sample may be carry-over from other donors' samples. The CDR3 DNA is TGTGCTAGTGGTTCCCCCGACAGGTTGAACACTGAAGCTTTCTTT. This sequence encodes CASGSPDRLNTEAFF.